This entry concerns a single T cell receptor (beta chain). Its antigen is still unknown. The data belong to a study of regulatory T cells in long-lasting Graves disease. Study-wide points: Persistent Graves' patients had lower TCR diversity than newly diagnosed ones. Segments TRBV28, TRBJ1-2 and TRBJ2-5 showed preferential usage in persistent disease.

Time point in this sample: persistent/refractory GD, antithyroid drugs over 5 years with positive TRAb. PBMC-derived RNA was used for the TCR library. Graves' disease diagnosis used American Thyroid Association guidelines. Approximately 9-milliliter peripheral blood samples went into EDTA tubes. Through Arm-PCR of CDR3 regions and iRepertoire HTBI primers, TCR beta libraries were built. TCRdb independently ran MiXCR on the multiplex PCR reads; one entry per CDR3 protein. The top ten clones hold approximately 14% of a sample with some 420,000 distinct CDR3 sequences, about 20% of them seen once. Between the trimmed V and J ends, which lost 5 bases and 0 bases, there was a span of 11 bases. Germline CDR1 reads SGHTA; CDR2 reads FQGNSA. This CDR3 region has 15 residues.

The rearrangement links TRBV7-2 to TRBJ2-1; D remains unclear. Sample: peripheral blood mononuclear cells (PBMCs), taken when the disease was refractory, from a patient treated with antithyroid drugs. The origin of this receptor is a female donor with Graves disease. CDR3 sequence: CASSTVPDSYNEQFF. CDR3 nucleotide sequence: TGTGCCAGCAGCACGGTTCCTGACTCCTACAATGAGCAGTTCTTC.